Each of the 22 T cell receptor beta chains below was sequenced from the same sample in a study of CD8+ T cells in alopecia areata. Extraction of RNA preceded its reverse transcription into cDNA, which served as the sequencing template. Using immunoSEQ multiplex PCR, the repertoire was profiled, and TCRdb retains in-frame clones only, with some absent. The table has about 140,000 clones, about 51% seen once. The specimen was CD4+ T cells sorted from blood, collected at week 0. The receptors shown here come from a human donor with alopecia areata.

The gene calls are TRBV5-1 and TRBJ2-7, with D maybe TRBD1 (6 bases). The ends were cut back, 4 bases at V and 6 bases at J, with 11 bases in the middle. The CDR3 totals 12 residues. The germline V gene has CDR1 SGHRS and CDR2 YFSETQ. The CDR3 sequence is CASSDNRAEQYF. The DNA of the CDR3 is TGCGCCAGCAGCGACAACAGGGCCGAGCAGTACTTC.

The chain uses TRBV6-1 and TRBJ2-5, with D unresolved. V dropped 6 bases and J dropped 5 bases, with 10 bases sitting between them. CDR1 is MNHNS and CDR2 is SASEGT in the germline V gene. The CDR3 length is 12 residues. The CDR3, as DNA: TGTGCCAGCAGCCCCCGTCCGGAGACCCAGTACTTC. Its translation: CASSPRPETQYF.

J is TRBJ2-1 and V is TRBV15, with 11 bases aligning to TRBD1. The J segment lost 7 bases and the V segment lost 5 bases, leaving 10 bases of the junction unmatched. Germline V gene sequence: CDR1 LNHNV, CDR2 YYDKDF (reference sequence). The CDR3 contains 16 residues. The CDR3 loop is CATSLGQGAPRNEQFF. CDR3 sequence (DNA): TGTGCCACCAGCTTAGGACAGGGGGCGCCCCGGAATGAGCAGTTCTTC.

This clone was seen only a few times. The V gene is TRBV5-1, the J gene TRBJ2-3; 8 nucleotides match TRBD2. Germline lookup yields CDR1 SGHRS and CDR2 YFSETQ. This CDR3 comprises 15 residues. V lost 3 bases and J lost 6; bases outside the gene matches: 9. CDR3 nucleotide sequence: TGCGCCAGCAGCTCCAGCGGGAGAGGCTTCGATACGCAGTATTTT. Protein product: CASSSSGRGFDTQYF.

This clone appeared many times. The rearrangement joins TRBV7-2 to TRBJ2-1; 13 nucleotides line up with TRBD2. Trimming removed 3 bases from V and 4 bases from J; junction bases left unmatched: 9. From germline, CDR1 is SGHTA and CDR2 FQGNSA. The CDR3 totals 18 residues. CDR3: CASSFRLAGGSLYNEQFF. CDR3 nucleotide sequence: TGTGCCAGCAGCTTCCGACTAGCGGGGGGTTCCCTTTACAATGAGCAGTTCTTC.

This clone was counted a single time. This chain links TRBV27 with TRBJ2-2; D possibly uses TRBD1 or TRBD2 (5 bases each). The CDR3 consists of 15 residues. CDR1 is MNHEY, CDR2 SMNVEV, per germline (reference sequence). The CDR3 nucleotides are TGTGTCTCCAAACCCCGGGGCACGAACACCGGGGAGCTGTTTTTT. This sequence encodes CVSKPRGTNTGELFF.

This chain connects TRBV5-6 to TRBJ1-1, with D possibly being TRBD1 (6 bases). Between the trimmed V and J ends, which lost 4 bases and 2 bases, there was a span of 9 bases. The CDR3 extends over 13 amino acids. The germline V gene encodes CDR1 SGHDT and CDR2 YYEEEE. For the CDR3, the DNA is TGTGCCAGCAGCCTCAGGGGCAACACTGAAGCTTTCTTT. It specifies CASSLRGNTEAFF.

The rearrangement links TRBV6-1 to TRBJ2-1; TRBD2 might be the D (6 bases). There are 18 residues in the CDR3. Trimming left V 3 bases short and J 4 bases short, with 22 bases between. Per the germline V gene, CDR1 is MNHNS and CDR2 is SASEGT. CDR3 amino acids: CASSEATTSSWTYNEQFF. The CDR3 DNA reads TGTGCCAGCAGTGAGGCAACAACTAGCTCCTGGACGTACAATGAGCAGTTCTTC.

About this clone: The junction departs from the called germline gene at one end, perhaps through a read error. The chain employs TRBV29-1 and TRBJ2-2; D tentatively fits TRBD1 or TRBD2 (5 bases each). This CDR3 spans 12 amino acids. Germline V gene data show CDR1 as SQVTM and CDR2 as ANQGSEA. CDR3: CSAERDGGELFF. The CDR3, as DNA: TGCAGCGCTGAAAGGGACGGCGGGGAGCTGTTTTTT.

The chain links TRBV5-1 to TRBJ2-1; TRBD2 might be the D (6 bases). CDR3 size: 15 residues. The V gene lost 2 bases and the J gene lost 0 bases, with 9 bases spanning the gap. Germline loops: CDR1 SGHRS, CDR2 YFSETQ. CDR3 in DNA: TGCGCCAGCAGCTTTGGGAGGAGCTCCTACAATGAGCAGTTCTTC. Its translation is CASSFGRSSYNEQFF.

V is TRBV4-1 and J is TRBJ1-4, with 7 bases that match TRBD1. V shed 4 bases and J 5 bases; nucleotides not matched to a gene: 4. The CDR3 consists of 14 residues. Looked up from germline, CDR1 is MGHRA and CDR2 is YSYEKL. The CDR3 spells CASSPTGSNEKLFF. The CDR3 nucleotides read TGCGCCAGCAGCCCGACAGGGTCGAATGAAAAACTGTTTTTT.

The chain is built from TRBV6-6 and TRBJ1-2; D call uncertain. Germline CDR1 MNHNY, CDR2 SVGAGI (reference sequence). The ends were cut back, 6 bases at V and 10 bases at J, with 21 bases in the middle. The CDR3 spans 14 residues. The CDR3 DNA follows: TGTGCCAGCAGCCCTCGCCCGGGCCCTAGTGCCTACACCTTC. It specifies CASSPRPGPSAYTF.

The rearrangement links TRBV4-1 to TRBJ2-3; 10 bases are shared with TRBD2. J lost 7 bases, V lost 0 bases, and 7 bases had no gene match. The CDR3 totals 16 residues. The germline gives CDR1 MGHRA, CDR2 YSYEKL. The CDR3 bases are TGCGCCAGCAGCCAAGAAGCGGGAGGGCTAGTGAATACGCAGTATTTT. Its translation is CASSQEAGGLVNTQYF.

The V gene is TRBV7-9, the J gene TRBJ1-2; 8 bases map to TRBD1. CDR3 length: 14 amino acids. The V segment lost 1 base and the J segment 7 bases; nucleotides outside the gene matches: 5. Germline CDR1 SEHNR, CDR2 FQNEAQ (reference sequence). This CDR3 reads CASSLGPGGLGYTF. CDR3 in DNA: TGTGCCAGCAGCTTAGGCCCAGGGGGCCTTGGCTACACCTTC. The variable domain in full, with the rest retrieved from reference TRBV7-9 and TRBJ1-2, is DTGVSQNPRHKITKRGQNVTFRCDPISEHNRLYWYRQTLGQGPEFLTYFQNEAQLEKSRLLSDRFSAERPKGSFSTLEIQRTEQGDSAMYLCASSLGPGGLGYTFGSGTRLTVV.

This clone appeared a few times. The V call is TRBV7-9, the J call TRBJ2-2; 9 nucleotides line up with TRBD1. CDR1 and CDR2 from the germline V gene are SEHNR and FQNEAQ (reference sequence). The J segment lost 0 bases and the V segment lost 3 bases, leaving 5 bases of the junction unmatched. The CDR3 is 17 residues long. The CDR3, as DNA: TGTGCCAGCAGCTTGGGACAGGGAAGGACGAACACCGGGGAGCTGTTTTTT. This translates into CASSLGQGRTNTGELFF.

This chain uses TRBV29-1 with TRBJ2-2; 7 nucleotides line up with TRBD1. The CDR3 consists of 11 residues. From germline, CDR1 is SQVTM and CDR2 ANQGSEA. The J segment lost 7 bases and the V segment lost 7 bases, leaving 3 bases of the junction unmatched. As DNA, the CDR3 is TGCAGCGCCAACAGGGGCGGGGAGCTGTTTTTT. It yields the protein CSANRGGELFF.

This clone has a handful of counts. The rearrangement links TRBV5-6 to TRBJ2-3; D is undetermined. Germline CDR1 SGHDT, CDR2 YYEEEE. CDR3 length: 12 residues. Trimming took off 2 bases at V and 10 bases at J, with 11 bases between the two ends. For the CDR3, the DNA is TGTGCCAGCAGCTTAAATTACGAAGCGCAGTATTTT. It encodes CASSLNYEAQYF.

This clone was found a few times. This chain joins TRBV7-9 and TRBJ2-1; D gene unclear. Germline CDR1 reads SEHNR; CDR2 reads FQNEAQ (reference sequence). V lost 8 bases, J lost 1 base, and 12 bases lay in between. The CDR3 has 14 amino acids. This CDR3 is CASVPTISYNEQFF. The CDR3 region has the DNA TGTGCCAGCGTGCCTACCATTTCCTACAATGAGCAGTTCTTC.

The rearrangement uses TRBV5-1 and TRBJ2-7; 8 nucleotides match TRBD1. The V and J ends lost 3 bases and 4 bases, in that order; junction bases with no gene match: 9. This CDR3 is built from 15 residues. From germline, CDR1 is SGHRS and CDR2 YFSETQ. The CDR3 spells CASSSYDRGGYEQYF. The CDR3 DNA reads TGCGCCAGCAGCTCCTACGACAGGGGTGGGTACGAGCAGTACTTC.

The chain couples TRBV6-1 to TRBJ2-3, with a possible D match to TRBD1 (6 bases). This CDR3 region has 13 residues. V lost 6 bases, J lost 5 bases, and 12 bases lay in between. The germline CDR1 and CDR2 sequences are MNHNS and SASEGT. The CDR3, as DNA: TGTGCCAGCAGGAACCCCAGGGGAGATACGCAGTATTTT. It is translated as CASRNPRGDTQYF.

The chain combines TRBV30 with TRBJ2-4; D is undetermined. The CDR3 loop spans 13 amino acids. CDR1 is GTSNPN, CDR2 SVGIG, per germline (reference sequence). Trimming cost V 5 bases and J 1 base, with 9 bases left between them. The CDR3 here is CAWGMVAKNIQYF. CDR3 nucleotides: TGTGCCTGGGGGATGGTGGCCAAAAACATTCAGTACTTC.

In its sample, this clone was seen a few times. The rearrangement uses TRBV4-3 and TRBJ1-1; D is unclear. The germline V and J ends were trimmed by 3 bases and 3 bases, with 11 bases remaining between them. The CDR3 spans 14 residues. From germline, CDR1 is LGHNA and CDR2 YSLEER. The CDR3 protein is CASSQFVADTEAFF. CDR3 nucleotides: TGCGCCAGCAGCCAGTTTGTGGCAGACACTGAAGCTTTCTTT.